These 19 T cell receptor beta chains came from one sample sequenced in a study of cytomegalovirus exposure and HLA in healthy donors. PCR was performed using 60 Vbeta and 13 Jbeta primers. Clones were read by immunoSEQ multiplex PCR, and TCRdb kept only the in-frame ones, dropping some. The table records about 59,000 clones, 70% to 75% of them present only once. Sequenced sample: PBMCs. These receptors originate from a man in his thirties or forties in good health and CMV-seropositive.

This sequence joins TRBV7-2 and TRBJ2-7; D possibly corresponds to TRBD2 (5 bases). This CDR3 spans 13 amino acids. V was clipped by 4 bases and J by 5 bases, with 12 bases between them. Germline values: CDR1 SGHTA, CDR2 FQGNSA. In DNA form, the CDR3 reads TGTGCCAGCAGCTCCCTTCCGGGGAACGAGCAGTACTTC. It specifies CASSSLPGNEQYF. The full variable domain, in which reference TRBV7-2 and TRBJ2-7 provide the parts outside the CDR3, is GAGVSQSPSNKVTEKGKDVELRCDPISGHTALYWYRQSLGQGLEFLIYFQGNSAPDKSGLPSDRFSAERTGGSVSTLTIQRTQQEDSAVYLCASSSLPGNEQYFGPGTRLTVT.

The chain employs TRBV29-1 and TRBJ2-7, with 7 bases that match TRBD1. The length of the CDR3 is 13 residues. From germline, CDR1 is SQVTM and CDR2 ANQGSEA. V lost 5 bases and J lost 1; bases outside the gene matches: 5. This CDR3 reads CSVRQGASYEQYF. Written as DNA, the CDR3 is TGCAGCGTTCGACAGGGAGCTTCCTACGAGCAGTACTTC.

CDR3 sequence (DNA): TGTGCCAGCAGCTTAGCGAGAGATACGCAGTATTTT. It translates to CASSLARDTQYF. The V and J genes are TRBV7-2 and TRBJ2-3; no firm D call. The length of the CDR3 is 12 residues. Germline assignment: CDR1 SGHTA and CDR2 FQGNSA. With 0 bases removed from V and 5 bases from J, the gap between germline ends came to 3 bases. The full variable domain, with the rest looked up from reference TRBV7-2 and TRBJ2-3, is GAGVSQSPSNKVTEKGKDVELRCDPISGHTALYWYRQSLGQGLEFLIYFQGNSAPDKSGLPSDRFSAERTGGSVSTLTIQRTQQEDSAVYLCASSLARDTQYFGPGTRLTVL.

The CDR3: CASSLGGGGNNQPQHF. The CDR3 region has the DNA TGCGCCAGCAGCTTGGGAGGTGGGGGGAACAATCAGCCCCAGCATTTT. The rearrangement joins TRBV5-1 to TRBJ1-5; D might be TRBD1 (5 bases). The CDR3 is 16 residues long. V was pared by 0 bases and J by 3 bases, with 13 bases between. Germline V CDR1 and CDR2: SGHRS, YFSETQ.

This chain connects TRBV5-4 to TRBJ1-1; TRBD1 is a possible D gene (5 bases). Per germline, CDR1 SGHNT and CDR2 YYREEE (reference sequence). The CDR3 length is 15 residues. With 4 bases removed from V and 0 bases from J, the gap between germline ends came to 13 bases. CDR3 residues: CASSGGTAMNTEAFF. CDR3 DNA: TGTGCCAGCAGCGGGGGGACTGCAATGAACACTGAAGCTTTCTTT.

The gene calls are TRBV19 and TRBJ1-6, with TRBD1 as a possible D gene (5 bases). The CDR3 has 16 residues. V gave up 7 bases and J gave up 2 bases, with 15 bases separating them. Germline CDR1 LNHDA, CDR2 SQIVND (reference sequence). CDR3 DNA: TGTGCCAGTATGACCAGGGCGGGGGCCTATAATTCACCCCTCCACTTT. Amino acid sequence: CASMTRAGAYNSPLHF.

This rearrangement joins TRBV7-2 to TRBJ1-2; TRBD1 matches 11 bases. This CDR3 has 14 amino acids. CDR1 is SGHTA and CDR2 is FQGNSA in the germline V gene. Trimming cost V 3 bases and J 4 bases; bases outside gene matches: 1. In DNA, the CDR3 is TGTGCCAGCAGCTTGGGGACAGGGGGCTATGGCTACACCTTC. This gives the protein CASSLGTGGYGYTF. Variable domain in full (rest from reference TRBV7-2 and TRBJ1-2): GAGVSQSPSNKVTEKGKDVELRCDPISGHTALYWYRQSLGQGLEFLIYFQGNSAPDKSGLPSDRFSAERTGGSVSTLTIQRTQQEDSAVYLCASSLGTGGYGYTFGSGTRLTVV.

The V and J genes are TRBV7-9 and TRBJ2-7; TRBD1 aligns across 8 bases. V gave up 4 bases and J gave up 5 bases; unmatched junction bases: 4. This CDR3 is 13 amino acids long. CDR1 is SEHNR and CDR2 is FQNEAQ in the germline V gene (reference sequence). The CDR3 region is CASSSRGLNEQYF. The CDR3 DNA follows: TGTGCCAGCAGCTCCAGGGGGCTGAACGAGCAGTACTTC.

This clone was seen a single time. The CDR3 region is CASSLGSGGYEQYF. The CDR3 DNA sequence: TGTGCCAGCAGCTTGGGTAGCGGGGGCTACGAGCAGTACTTC. J is TRBJ2-7 and V is TRBV5-4, with 9 bases lining up with TRBD2. This CDR3 region has 14 residues. From germline, CDR1 is SGHNT and CDR2 YYREEE (reference sequence). Losses at the gene ends were 0 bases for V and 3 bases for J; bases not matched to a gene: 1.

The rearrangement uses TRBV2 and TRBJ2-3; 8 bases agree with TRBD2. The germline CDR1 and CDR2 sequences are SNHLY and FYNNEI. V shed 8 bases, J shed 2 bases, and the junction held 18 bases outside the gene matches. CDR3 length equals 18 residues. The chain's CDR3 is CASVISGTRRRTTDTQYF. The DNA of the CDR3 is TGTGCCAGCGTGATTAGCGGGACTAGGCGCCGAACCACAGATACGCAGTATTTT. The complete variable domain, with remaining parts taken from reference TRBV2 and TRBJ2-3, reads EPEVTQTPSHQVTQMGQEVILRCVPISNHLYFYWYRQILGQKVEFLVSFYNNEISEKSEIFDDQFSVERPDGSNFTLKIRSTKLEDSAMYFCASVISGTRRRTTDTQYFGPGTRLTVL.

The J gene is TRBJ1-1, the V gene TRBV29-1, with 8 bases fitting TRBD1. The V and J ends lost 0 bases and 4 bases, in that order; junction bases with no gene match: 19. Germline V CDR1 and CDR2: SQVTM, ANQGSEA. The CDR3 totals 19 residues. CDR3: CSVEDVRSPPRDRGTEAFF. DNA of the CDR3: TGCAGCGTTGAAGATGTCCGTAGTCCCCCTCGTGACAGGGGCACTGAAGCTTTCTTT.

The rearrangement links TRBV7-2 to TRBJ2-1; no clear D gene. The CDR3 totals 12 residues. With 5 bases removed from V and 12 bases from J, the gap between germline ends came to 14 bases. Germline V lookup: CDR1 SGHTA, CDR2 FQGNSA. CDR3 sequence: CASSPVSSGQFF. The CDR3 region has the DNA TGTGCCAGCAGCCCGGTAAGCTCGGGGCAGTTCTTC.

This clone was detected a few times. The same CDR3 is also encoded by other DNA sequences in this sample. The rearrangement joins TRBV28 to TRBJ1-2; D remains unclear. V was cut by 4 bases and J by 2 bases, with 2 bases left in between. Per germline, CDR1 MDHEN and CDR2 SYDVKM. This CDR3 is 11 amino acids long. The CDR3 DNA sequence: TGTGCCAGCAGTTCGAACTATGGCTACACCTTC. Its protein is CASSSNYGYTF.

The rearrangement links TRBV7-2 to TRBJ1-5; no clear D gene. Trimming removed 5 bases at V and 2 bases at J, with 10 bases between. Germline V gene sequence: CDR1 SGHTA, CDR2 FQGNSA. CDR3 length equals 14 residues. CDR3 amino acids: CASSEITGNQPQHF. The CDR3 nucleotides are TGTGCCAGCAGCGAAATTACTGGCAATCAGCCCCAGCATTTT.

The chain has TRBV4-1 and TRBJ2-1; D call uncertain. Germline V CDR1 and CDR2: MGHRA, YSYEKL. Trimming shortened V by 1 base and J by 6 bases, and 10 bases separated the two germline ends. This CDR3 has 14 residues. CDR3 residues: CASSQVSAGNEQFF. The CDR3 bases are TGCGCCAGCAGCCAAGTATCCGCAGGCAATGAGCAGTTCTTC.

The CDR3 bases are TGTGCCAGTAGGTGGGGGCGAAGCAATCAGCCCCAGCATTTT. Translating gives CASRWGRSNQPQHF. The chain joins TRBV19 to TRBJ1-5, with D perhaps TRBD1 (6 bases). The V gene's germline CDR1 is LNHDA and CDR2 SQIVND (reference sequence). V gave up 6 bases and J gave up 1 base, with 10 bases separating them. CDR3 length equals 14 residues.

The gene calls are TRBV6-1 and TRBJ2-5; TRBD1 matches at 7 bases. J lost 2 bases, V lost 6 bases, and 6 bases had no gene match. Germline lookup yields CDR1 MNHNS and CDR2 SASEGT. The CDR3 contains 14 residues. This CDR3 is CASRRMGQQETQYF. CDR3 in DNA: TGTGCCAGCAGAAGAATGGGACAGCAAGAGACCCAGTACTTC.

The chain combines TRBV7-9 with TRBJ2-5; 7 nucleotides match TRBD1. V trimming: 2 bases; J trimming: 4 bases; junction bases outside the gene matches: 13. The germline CDR1 and CDR2 sequences are SEHNR and FQNEAQ (reference sequence). CDR3 length: 17 residues. The chain's CDR3 is CASSLTFGQARLETQYF. The CDR3 DNA sequence: TGTGCCAGCAGCTTAACCTTCGGACAGGCCAGGCTAGAGACCCAGTACTTC.

The genes are TRBV7-8 and TRBJ2-7; TRBD2 might be the D (6 bases). From germline, CDR1 is SGHVS and CDR2 FQNEAQ. With 5 bases removed from V and 6 bases from J, the gap between germline ends came to 20 bases. The CDR3 runs 15 residues. CDR3 region: CASSPRAPGGGEQYF. CDR3 nucleotides: TGTGCCAGCAGCCCCCGGGCCCCCGGGGGTGGCGAGCAGTACTTC.